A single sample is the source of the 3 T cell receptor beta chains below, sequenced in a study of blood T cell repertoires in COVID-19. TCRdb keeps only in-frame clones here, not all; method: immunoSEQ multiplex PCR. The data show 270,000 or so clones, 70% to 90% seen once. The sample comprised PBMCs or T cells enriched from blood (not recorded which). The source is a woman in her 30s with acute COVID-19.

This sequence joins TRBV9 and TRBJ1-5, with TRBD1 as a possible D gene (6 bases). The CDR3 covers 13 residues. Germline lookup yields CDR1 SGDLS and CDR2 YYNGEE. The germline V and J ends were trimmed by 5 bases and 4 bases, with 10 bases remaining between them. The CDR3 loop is CASSQGQNQPQHF. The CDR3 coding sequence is TGTGCCAGCAGTCAAGGACAGAATCAGCCCCAGCATTTT.

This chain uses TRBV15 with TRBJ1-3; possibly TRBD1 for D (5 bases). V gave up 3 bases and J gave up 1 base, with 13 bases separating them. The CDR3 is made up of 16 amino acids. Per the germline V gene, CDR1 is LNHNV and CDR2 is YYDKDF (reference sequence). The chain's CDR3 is CATSSWGQGSGNTIYF. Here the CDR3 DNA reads TGTGCCACCAGCAGCTGGGGCCAGGGATCTGGAAACACCATATATTTT.

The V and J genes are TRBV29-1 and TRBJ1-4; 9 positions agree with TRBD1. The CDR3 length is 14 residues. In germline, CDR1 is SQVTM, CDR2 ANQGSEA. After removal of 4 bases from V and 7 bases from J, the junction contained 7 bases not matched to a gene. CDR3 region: CSVATTGGGEKLFF. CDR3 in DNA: TGCAGCGTTGCCACCACAGGGGGCGGTGAAAAACTGTTTTTT.